Sequencing of this TCR beta chain was carried out in a study of T cell therapy after organ transplantation. Overall study context: T cell doses, up to 6, came every 2 weeks; follow-up lasted approximately 27 weeks.

Of note for this clone: Its antigen is unknown.

Overall study findings and caveats: Concurrent antirejection and antiviral drugs remain unassessed confounders. Minimal repertoire change after therapy followed marked pretherapy expansions in nonresponders.

In germline, CDR1 is SGHNT, CDR2 YYREEE (reference sequence). This CDR3 has 15 amino acids. V lost 3 bases to trimming and J lost 7 bases, with 16 bases between them. Repertoires were generated with immunoSEQ multiplex PCR, while TCRdb's copy carries only in-frame clones and drops some. The table has 40,000 to 60,000 clones, about 94% seen once. The receptor comes from a human patient who had received a solid organ transplant and had CMV disease. Sequences were derived from CD8+ T cells from blood, sampled before autologous CMV-specific T cell therapy. The V call is TRBV5-4, the J call TRBJ2-2; D might be TRBD2 (8 bases). The DNA of the CDR3 is TGTGCCAGCAGCTCTCGGGAGGGGGCTGGCGGGGAGCTGTTTTTT. It specifies CASSSREGAGGELFF.